The sequence of this T cell receptor beta chain was determined in a study of shared clonotypes between healthy human individuals. Positive CCR7 selection of CD45RO-negative cells yielded the naive CD8 cells, and terminally differentiated effector memory CD45RA+ cells were excluded. None of the donors, who were healthy HIV-negative adults, had recently had acute infections or vaccinations. Assay used: immunoSEQ multiplex PCR; TCRdb lists only in-frame clones, some missing. The table lists roughly 2,000,000 clones, roughly 95% of them singletons. As to this clone: Its antigen remains unidentified.

Study-level results: Generation probability values for non-shared clonotypes were lower than those for clonotypes shared by all four donors. Shared across four donors were 4% to 6% of the naive CD4 clonotypes.

The sequence was obtained from a man between 18 and 35 years old in good health. The specimen was naive CD8+ T cells sorted from blood.

CDR3 coding DNA: TGTGCCAGCAGCAGCCCGGAGGGGACCCAAAACATTCAGTACTTC. Translating it yields CASSSPEGTQNIQYF. This chain links TRBV9 with TRBJ2-4, with a tentative D call TRBD2 (6 bases). V lost 4 bases to trimming and J lost 5 bases, with 16 bases between them. CDR1 SGDLS and CDR2 YYNGEE come from the germline V gene. The CDR3 totals 15 residues.